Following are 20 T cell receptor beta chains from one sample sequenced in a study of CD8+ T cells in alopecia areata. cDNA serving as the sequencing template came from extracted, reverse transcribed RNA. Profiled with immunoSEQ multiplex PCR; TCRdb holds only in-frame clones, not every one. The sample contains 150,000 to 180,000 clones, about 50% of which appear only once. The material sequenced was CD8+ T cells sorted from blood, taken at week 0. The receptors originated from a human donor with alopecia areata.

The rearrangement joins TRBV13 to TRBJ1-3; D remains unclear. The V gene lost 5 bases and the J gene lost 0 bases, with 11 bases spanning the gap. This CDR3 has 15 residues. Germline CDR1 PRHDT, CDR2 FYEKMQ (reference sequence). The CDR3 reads CASSQQQSSGNTIYF. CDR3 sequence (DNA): TGTGCCAGCAGCCAACAACAGAGCTCTGGAAACACCATATATTTT.

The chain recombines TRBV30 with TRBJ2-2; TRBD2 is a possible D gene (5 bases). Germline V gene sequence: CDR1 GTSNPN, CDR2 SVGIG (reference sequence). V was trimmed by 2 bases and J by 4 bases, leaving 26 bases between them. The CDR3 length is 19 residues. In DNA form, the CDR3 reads TGTGCCTGGAGTACTCTGTGGACCGACCTCGGTCGGGGCACCGGGGAGCTGTTTTTT. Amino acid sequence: CAWSTLWTDLGRGTGELFF. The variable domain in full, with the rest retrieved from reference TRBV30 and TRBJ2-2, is SQTIHQWPATLVQPVGSPLSLECTVEGTSNPNLYWYRQAAGRGLQLLFYSVGIGQISSEVPQNLSASRPQDRQFILSSKKLLLSDSGFYLCAWSTLWTDLGRGTGELFFGEGSRLTVL.

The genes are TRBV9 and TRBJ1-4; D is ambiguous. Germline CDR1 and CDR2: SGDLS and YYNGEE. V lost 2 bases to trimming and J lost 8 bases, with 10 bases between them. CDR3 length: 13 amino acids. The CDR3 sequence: CASSVGPQEKLFF. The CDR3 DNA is TGTGCCAGCAGCGTCGGACCCCAAGAAAAACTGTTTTTT.

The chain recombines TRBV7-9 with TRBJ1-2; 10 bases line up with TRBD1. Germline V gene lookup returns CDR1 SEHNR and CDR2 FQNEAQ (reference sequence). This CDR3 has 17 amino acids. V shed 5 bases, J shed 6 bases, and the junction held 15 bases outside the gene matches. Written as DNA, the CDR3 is TGTGCCAGCAGCACGGGCGGGACAGGGGAAAGCATCGATGGCTACACCTTC. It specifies CASSTGGTGESIDGYTF.

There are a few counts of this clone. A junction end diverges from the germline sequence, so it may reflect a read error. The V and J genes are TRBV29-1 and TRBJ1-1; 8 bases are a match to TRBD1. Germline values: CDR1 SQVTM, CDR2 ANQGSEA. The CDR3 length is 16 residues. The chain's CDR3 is CSVEDPFAGQDPTGLF. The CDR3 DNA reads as TGCAGCGTTGAAGATCCCTTTGCGGGACAGGACCCAACAGGGTTGTTT.

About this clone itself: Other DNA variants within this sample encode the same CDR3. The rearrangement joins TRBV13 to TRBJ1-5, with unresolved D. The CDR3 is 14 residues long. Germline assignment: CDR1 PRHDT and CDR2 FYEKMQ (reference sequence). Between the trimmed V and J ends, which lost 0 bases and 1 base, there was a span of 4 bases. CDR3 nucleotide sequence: TGTGCCAGCAGCTTAGGCGGGAGCAATCAGCCCCAGCATTTT. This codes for CASSLGGSNQPQHF.

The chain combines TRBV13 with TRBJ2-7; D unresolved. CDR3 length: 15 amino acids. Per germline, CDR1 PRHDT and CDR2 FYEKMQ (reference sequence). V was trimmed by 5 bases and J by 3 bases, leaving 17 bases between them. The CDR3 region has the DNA TGTGCCAGCAGCGGCCAGGAAGTTGGTGGCTACGAGCAGTACTTC. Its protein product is CASSGQEVGGYEQYF.

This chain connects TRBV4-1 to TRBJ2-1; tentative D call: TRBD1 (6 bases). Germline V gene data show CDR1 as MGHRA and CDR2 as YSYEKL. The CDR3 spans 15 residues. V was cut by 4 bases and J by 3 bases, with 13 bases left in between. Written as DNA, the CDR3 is TGCGCCAGCAGCCCGCACAGGGCCTTCTACAATGAGCAGTTCTTC. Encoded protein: CASSPHRAFYNEQFF.

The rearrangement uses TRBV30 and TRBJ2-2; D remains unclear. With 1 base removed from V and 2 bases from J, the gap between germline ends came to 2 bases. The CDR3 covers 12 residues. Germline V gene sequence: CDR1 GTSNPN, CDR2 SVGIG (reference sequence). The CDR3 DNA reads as TGTGCCTGGAGTGATAACACCGGGGAGCTGTTTTTT. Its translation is CAWSDNTGELFF.

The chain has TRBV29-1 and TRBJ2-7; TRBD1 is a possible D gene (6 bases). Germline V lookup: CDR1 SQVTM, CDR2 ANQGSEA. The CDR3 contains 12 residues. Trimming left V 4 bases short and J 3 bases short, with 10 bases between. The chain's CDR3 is CSVVGDNYEQYF. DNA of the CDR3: TGCAGCGTTGTTGGGGACAACTACGAGCAGTACTTC.

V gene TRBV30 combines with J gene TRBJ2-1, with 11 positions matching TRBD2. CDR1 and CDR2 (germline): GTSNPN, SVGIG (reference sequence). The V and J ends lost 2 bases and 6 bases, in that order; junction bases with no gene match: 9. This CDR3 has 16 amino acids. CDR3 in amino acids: CAWSRNLAGGSNEQFF. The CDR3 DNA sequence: TGTGCCTGGAGTCGGAATCTAGCGGGGGGATCCAATGAGCAGTTCTTC.

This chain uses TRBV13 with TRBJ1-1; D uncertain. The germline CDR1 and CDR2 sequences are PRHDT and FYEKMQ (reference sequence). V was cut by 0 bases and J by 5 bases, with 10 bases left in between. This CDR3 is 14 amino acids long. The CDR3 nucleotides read TGTGCCAGCAGCTTAGGAGGAATGGGGACTGAAGCTTTCTTT. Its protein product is CASSLGGMGTEAFF.

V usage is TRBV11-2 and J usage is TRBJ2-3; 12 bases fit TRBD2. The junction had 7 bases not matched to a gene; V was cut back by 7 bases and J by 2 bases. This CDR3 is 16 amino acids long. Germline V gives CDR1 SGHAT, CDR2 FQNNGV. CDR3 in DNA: TGTGCCAGCACCATACTAGCGGGGGGTACCACAGATACGCAGTATTTT. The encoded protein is CASTILAGGTTDTQYF.

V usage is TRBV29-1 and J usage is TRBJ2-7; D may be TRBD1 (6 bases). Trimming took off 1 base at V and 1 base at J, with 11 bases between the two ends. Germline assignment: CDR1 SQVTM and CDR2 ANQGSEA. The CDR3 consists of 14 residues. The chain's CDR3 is CSVEGGDTSYEQYF. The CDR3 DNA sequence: TGCAGCGTTGAAGGAGGGGACACATCCTACGAGCAGTACTTC.

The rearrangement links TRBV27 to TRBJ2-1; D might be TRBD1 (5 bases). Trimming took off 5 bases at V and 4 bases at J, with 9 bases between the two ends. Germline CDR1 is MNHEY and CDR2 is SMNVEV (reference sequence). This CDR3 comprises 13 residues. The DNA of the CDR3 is TGTGCCAGCAGTCTTCGACAGTACAATGAGCAGTTCTTC. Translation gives CASSLRQYNEQFF.

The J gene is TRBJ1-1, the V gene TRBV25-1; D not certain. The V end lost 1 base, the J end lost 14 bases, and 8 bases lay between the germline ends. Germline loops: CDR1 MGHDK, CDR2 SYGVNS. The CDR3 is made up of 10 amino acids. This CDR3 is CASSELEQFF. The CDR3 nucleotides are TGTGCCAGCAGTGAATTAGAGCAGTTCTTT.

This CDR3 reads CASSNYVGEREQFF. The DNA of the CDR3 is TGTGCCAGCAGCAACTATGTGGGGGAACGTGAGCAGTTCTTC. This chain uses TRBV6-5 with TRBJ2-1; D possibly matches TRBD1 or TRBD2 (5 bases each). The V end was cut by 6 bases, the J end by 9 bases, with 18 bases between. The CDR3 runs 14 residues. Germline V gene data show CDR1 as MNHEY and CDR2 as SVGAGI.

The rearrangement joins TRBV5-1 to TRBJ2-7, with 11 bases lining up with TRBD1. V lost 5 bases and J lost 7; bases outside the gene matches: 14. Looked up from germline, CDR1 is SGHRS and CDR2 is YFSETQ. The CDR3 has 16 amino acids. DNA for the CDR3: TGCGCCAGCAGGACTGGACAGGGGGCGCCCCTTGGGGAGCAGTACTTC. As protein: CASRTGQGAPLGEQYF.

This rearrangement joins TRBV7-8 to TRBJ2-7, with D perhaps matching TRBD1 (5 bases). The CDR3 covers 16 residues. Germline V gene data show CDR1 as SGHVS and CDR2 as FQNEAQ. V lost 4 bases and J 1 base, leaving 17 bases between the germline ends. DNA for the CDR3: TGTGCCAGCAGCTCCGTGGGGCGCCAGGCTTCCTACGAGCAGTACTTC. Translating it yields CASSSVGRQASYEQYF.

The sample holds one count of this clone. For the CDR3, the DNA is TGTGCCAGCAGCGAATTCCGTTCTGGGGCCAACGTCCTGACTTTC. Amino acid sequence: CASSEFRSGANVLTF. The rearrangement uses TRBV2 and TRBJ2-6; D remains unclear. CDR1 is SNHLY and CDR2 is FYNNEI in the germline V gene. V was cut by 6 bases and J by 1 base, with 10 bases left in between. CDR3 length: 15 amino acids.